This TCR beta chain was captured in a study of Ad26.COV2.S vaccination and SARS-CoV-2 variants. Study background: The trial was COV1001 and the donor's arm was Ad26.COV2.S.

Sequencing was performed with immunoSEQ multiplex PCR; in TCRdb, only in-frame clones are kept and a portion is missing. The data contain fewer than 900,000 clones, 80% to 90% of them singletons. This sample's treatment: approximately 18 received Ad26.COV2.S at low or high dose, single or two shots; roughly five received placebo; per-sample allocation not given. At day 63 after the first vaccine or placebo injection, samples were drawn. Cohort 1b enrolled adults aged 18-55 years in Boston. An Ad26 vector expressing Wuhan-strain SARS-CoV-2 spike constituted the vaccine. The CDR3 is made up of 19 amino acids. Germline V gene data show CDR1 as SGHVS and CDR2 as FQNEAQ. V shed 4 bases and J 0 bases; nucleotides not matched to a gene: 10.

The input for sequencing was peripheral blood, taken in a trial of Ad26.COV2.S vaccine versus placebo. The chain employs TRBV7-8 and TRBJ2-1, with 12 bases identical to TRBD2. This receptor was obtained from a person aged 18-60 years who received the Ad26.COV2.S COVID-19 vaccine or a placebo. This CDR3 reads CASSWVGLAGMSSYNEQFF. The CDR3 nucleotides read TGTGCCAGCAGCTGGGTGGGACTAGCGGGCATGAGCTCCTACAATGAGCAGTTCTTC.